This T cell receptor (beta chain) was captured by sequencing in a study of response to subunit inactivated influenza vaccine. This CDR3 contains 15 residues. The ends lost 2 bases at V and 7 bases at J; junction bases unmatched: 4. Germline lookup yields CDR1 MGHRA and CDR2 YSYEKL. TCRdb reprocessed the RT-PCR reads with MiXCR, giving one entry per CDR3 protein. The data contain about 480,000 distinct CDR3 sequences, 10% to 15% of them singletons. The starting material was PBMCs from blood, obtained about 40 days after vaccination. The rearrangement links TRBV4-1 to TRBJ1-6; 8 bases are a match to TRBD1. The TCR originated in a man in his forties or fifties who received an inactivated influenza vaccine. The DNA of the CDR3 is TGCGCCAGCAGCCAATGGACAGGGCAGAATTCACCCCTCCACTTT. This translates into CASSQWTGQNSPLHF.